The present TCR beta chain was sequenced within a study of esophageal squamous cell carcinoma under preoperative chemotherapy. Background on the study: Both tumor-infiltrating lymphocytes and peripheral blood T cells had their TCR repertoires profiled.

Time point meaning: before preoperative PTX-NDP chemotherapy. Preoperative chemotherapy with paclitaxel-nedaplatin was given to patients before surgery. The CDR3 loop spans 15 amino acids. V was clipped by 5 bases and J by 0 bases, with 12 bases between them. In germline, CDR1 is SGHTA, CDR2 FQGNSA. General observations from the study: Clonal contraction, more than amplification, hit abundant clones after paclitaxel-nedaplatin.

As to this clonotype: What it binds is not known.

TCRdb re-analysed the PCR reads in MiXCR, keeping a single row per CDR3 protein. The table lists over 9,500 distinct CDR3 sequences, approximately 50% of them singletons, with roughly a sixth in the top ten. The specimen was taken from a patient given preoperative chemotherapy. The sequence was collected from a human donor with esophageal squamous cell carcinoma. The donor label of this sample is uncertain. V and J are TRBV7-2 and TRBJ2-3; D unclear. CDR3 protein: CASSPNWLSTDTQYF. The CDR3 DNA reads as TGTGCCAGCAGCCCTAACTGGCTTAGCACAGATACGCAGTATTTT.